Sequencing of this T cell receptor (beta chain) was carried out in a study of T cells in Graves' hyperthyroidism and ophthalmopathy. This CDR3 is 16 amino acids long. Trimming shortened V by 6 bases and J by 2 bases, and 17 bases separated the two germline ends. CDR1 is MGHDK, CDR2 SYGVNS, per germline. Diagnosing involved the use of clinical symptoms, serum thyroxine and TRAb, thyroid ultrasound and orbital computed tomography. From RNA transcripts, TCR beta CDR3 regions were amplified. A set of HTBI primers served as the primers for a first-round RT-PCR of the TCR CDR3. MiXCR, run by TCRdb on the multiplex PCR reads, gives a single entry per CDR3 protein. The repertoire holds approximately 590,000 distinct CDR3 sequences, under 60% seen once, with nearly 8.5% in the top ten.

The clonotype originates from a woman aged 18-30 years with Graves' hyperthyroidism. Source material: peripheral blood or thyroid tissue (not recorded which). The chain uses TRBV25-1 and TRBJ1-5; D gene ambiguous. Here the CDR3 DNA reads TGTGCCAGCAGCCCTCTCAGGCACGGGGGCAATCAGCCCCAGCATTTT. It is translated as CASSPLRHGGNQPQHF.